This TCR beta chain was recovered during a study of T cells in Graves' hyperthyroidism and ophthalmopathy. The study, taken as a whole, reports: Before onset, ophthalmopathy was predicted by the model a median around 6 months earlier.

Orbital computed tomography and thyroid ultrasound, together with serum TRAb and thyroxine and clinical symptoms, were used for diagnoses. Amplification targeted TCR beta CDR3 regions from RNA transcripts. The HTBI primer set served for first-round RT-PCR of the TCR CDR3. TCRdb re-called the multiplex PCR reads through MiXCR, storing one row per CDR3 protein. The table records a few hundred thousand distinct CDR3 sequences, less than 15% of them present only once. V shed 2 bases, J shed 6 bases, and the junction held 6 bases outside the gene matches. Germline assignment: CDR1 SGHRS and CDR2 YFSETQ. The CDR3 loop spans 15 amino acids. This clonotype was seen only once. Its matching antigen is unknown. The CDR3 does not end in the conserved phenylalanine or tryptophan, so this is likely a read error.

This chain links TRBV5-1 with TRBJ1-1; the match to TRBD1 covers 11 bases. The specimen sequenced was blood. The TCR originated in a young man with Graves' hyperthyroidism that later progressed to Graves' ophthalmopathy. Here the CDR3 DNA reads TGCGCCAGCAGCTTCCTTGGGACAGGGGGAGCTGAAGCTTTCCTT. Residues: CASSFLGTGGAEAFL.